The entry below gives a single TCR beta chain sequence along with its context. Its target is unknown. The data derive from a study of PD-1 blockade in classical Hodgkin lymphoma. Overall study findings and caveats: The diversity seen at baseline in complete responders resembled that of newly diagnosed patients. It was CD4+ TCR diversity, not CD8+, that rose significantly by C4D1. Possibly reflecting disease activity or prior therapy, repertoire differences have causes that remain undefined.

The data were produced by immunoSEQ multiplex PCR, yet TCRdb's version contains in-frame clones alone and is incomplete. This table holds roughly 11,000 clones, roughly 84% found once. V lost 2 bases and J lost 5; bases outside the gene matches: 8. CDR1 LGHNA and CDR2 YNFKEQ come from the germline V gene. CDR3 length: 15 residues. Time point meaning: cycle 4 day 1 (C4D1), after around six weeks of nivolumab. There was relapse after autologous stem cell transplantation in every patient, and there was variation in brentuximab vedotin exposure. It was by magnetic negative selection that CD8+ T cells were isolated from thawed PBMCs.

J is TRBJ2-5 and V is TRBV4-2; 7 bases line up with TRBD2. The sequence derives from a human donor with classical Hodgkin lymphoma. The donor label of this sample is uncertain. The sequencing here drew on CD8+ T cells from blood, taken before the fourth cycle of nivolumab. CDR3 protein: CASSQSPGGGETQYF. CDR3 nucleotide sequence: TGTGCCAGCAGCCAAAGTCCGGGGGGAGGTGAGACCCAGTACTTC.